The 20 T cell receptor beta chains reported below all come from one sample, sequenced in a study of TIL therapy for anti-PD-1-resistant metastatic lung cancer. Time point indicated: pre-treatment sample, taken before nivolumab and TIL therapy. Pleural nodules or supraclavicular lymph nodes made up most of the excised metastases sampled. The immunoSEQ assay was v3. Data came from immunoSEQ multiplex PCR; TCRdb stores just in-frame clones and leaves some out. The data contain more than 90,000 clones, approximately 65% of them seen just once; the ten biggest clones take up around 9.9%. Specimen: tumor tissue, collected at baseline. These receptors were obtained from a person aged 25 to 79 with non-small cell lung cancer.

This sequence joins TRBV28 and TRBJ2-1; 10 bases agree with TRBD2. CDR3 length equals 16 residues. In germline, CDR1 is MDHEN, CDR2 SYDVKM. V dropped 6 bases and J dropped 0; count of bases not matched to a gene: 5. The CDR3 loop reads CASRLERGGSYNEQFF. The CDR3 DNA reads as TGTGCCAGCAGGCTCGAGCGGGGGGGCTCCTACAATGAGCAGTTCTTC. Full variable domain (remainder filled in from reference TRBV28 and TRBJ2-1): DVKVTQSSRYLVKRTGEKVFLECVQDMDHENMFWYRQDPGLGLRLIYFSYDVKMKEKGDIPEGYSVSREKKERFSLILESASTNQTSMYLCASRLERGGSYNEQFFGPGTRLTVL.

The chain couples TRBV11-2 to TRBJ2-1; D may be TRBD1 (7 bases). This CDR3 comprises 13 residues. CDR1 SGHAT and CDR2 FQNNGV come from the germline V gene. Trimming took 0 bases from V and 8 from J, leaving 8 bases between them. CDR3 protein: CASSLDRGDEQFF. The CDR3 bases are TGTGCCAGCAGCTTAGACAGGGGGGATGAGCAGTTCTTC.

This clone was picked up one time. The chain uses TRBV4-3 and TRBJ2-7; no reliable D call. Germline CDR1 and CDR2: LGHNA and YSLEER. Trimming shortened V by 0 bases and J by 0 bases, and 9 bases separated the two germline ends. The length of the CDR3 is 15 residues. Here the CDR3 reads CASSQDWYTSYEQYF. The CDR3 DNA follows: TGCGCCAGCAGCCAAGATTGGTACACCTCCTACGAGCAGTACTTC.

This chain connects TRBV4-1 to TRBJ2-1; D not resolved. The V and J ends lost 0 bases and 3 bases respectively, with 9 bases between them. CDR3 length: 15 residues. CDR1 is MGHRA, CDR2 YSYEKL, per germline. CDR3 nucleotide sequence: TGCGCCAGCAGCCAAGATAGTCCGCTCTACAATGAGCAGTTCTTC. Translation gives CASSQDSPLYNEQFF.

The chain is built from TRBV7-8 and TRBJ2-2, with no clear D. The CDR3 has 17 residues. The V and J ends lost 5 bases and 0 bases respectively, with 16 bases between them. Germline CDR1 and CDR2: SGHVS and FQNEAQ. The CDR3 sequence is CASSPSRPRSNTGELFF. The DNA of the CDR3 is TGTGCCAGCAGCCCCAGTCGGCCCCGGTCGAACACCGGGGAGCTGTTTTTT.

This chain links TRBV19 with TRBJ1-4; 7 bases match TRBD1. V lost 7 bases and J lost 8; bases outside the gene matches: 13. Germline V CDR1 and CDR2: LNHDA, SQIVND (reference sequence). This CDR3 comprises 15 residues. The DNA for the CDR3 is TGTGCCAGTAACCCAGGGGGACCCGCAGGCGAAAAACTGTTTTTT. It is translated as CASNPGGPAGEKLFF.

The chain recombines TRBV9 with TRBJ2-3; 8 bases align to TRBD1. The CDR3 length is 16 residues. CDR1 and CDR2 (germline): SGDLS, YYNGEE. V lost 4 bases to trimming and J lost 2 bases; unmatched junction nucleotides: 9. The CDR3 sequence is CASSLEGTGVTDTQYF. DNA of the CDR3: TGTGCCAGCAGCCTTGAGGGGACAGGCGTCACAGATACGCAGTATTTT.

The V and J genes are TRBV12-3 or TRBV12-4 and TRBJ2-3, with D perhaps TRBD2 (6 bases). The CDR3 is made up of 11 amino acids. Trimming left V 3 bases short and J 8 bases short, with 6 bases between. CDR3 sequence reads: CASSLGGTQYF. CDR3 coding DNA: TGTGCCAGCAGTTTGGGGGGTACGCAGTATTTT.

The chain combines TRBV5-1 with TRBJ2-7; D is unresolved. Germline V gene sequence: CDR1 SGHRS, CDR2 YFSETQ. The length of the CDR3 is 12 residues. The ends were cut back, 2 bases at V and 5 bases at J, with 8 bases in the middle. This CDR3 reads CASSLMSNEQYF. The CDR3 nucleotides read TGCGCCAGCAGCTTAATGAGCAACGAGCAGTACTTC.

This chain joins TRBV30 and TRBJ2-7; 7 bases agree with TRBD1. V lost 3 bases and J lost 0; bases outside the gene matches: 8. CDR3 length: 15 amino acids. In germline, CDR1 is GTSNPN, CDR2 SVGIG (reference sequence). The CDR3, as DNA: TGTGCCTGGAGCCCGACAGGGAAAAACTCCTACGAGCAGTACTTC. This gives the protein CAWSPTGKNSYEQYF.

V gene TRBV14 combines with J gene TRBJ2-1, with D possibly TRBD2 on 5 matching bases. This CDR3 comprises 14 residues. V shed 4 bases and J shed 6 bases, with 13 bases lying between them. CDR1 is SGHDN and CDR2 is FVKESK in the germline V gene. The CDR3 DNA sequence: TGTGCCAGCAGCCCAGGTCTACGGGGCAATGAGCAGTTCTTC. Amino acid sequence: CASSPGLRGNEQFF.

The chain recombines TRBV10-3 with TRBJ1-5; D may be TRBD1 (5 bases). Germline loops: CDR1 ENHRY, CDR2 SYGVKD. The germline V and J ends were trimmed by 11 bases and 4 bases, with 15 bases remaining between them. The CDR3 runs to 13 residues. CDR3 region: CASSTGHNQPQHF. The CDR3 bases are TGTGCCTCCTCGACGGGGCATAATCAGCCCCAGCATTTT.

This chain connects TRBV7-2 to TRBJ2-5, with 15 nucleotides matching TRBD2. CDR1 SGHTA and CDR2 FQGNSA come from the germline V gene. The CDR3 is made up of 15 amino acids. V gave up 4 bases and J gave up 4 bases; unmatched junction bases: 1. This chain's CDR3 is CASSSGLAGGETQYF. In DNA, the CDR3 is TGTGCCAGCAGCTCGGGACTAGCGGGAGGAGAGACCCAGTACTTC.

The V call is TRBV27, the J call TRBJ1-6; D ambiguous. V dropped 4 bases and J dropped 0 bases, with 13 bases sitting between them. CDR3 length equals 17 residues. CDR1 and CDR2 from the germline V gene are MNHEY and SMNVEV (reference sequence). For the CDR3, the DNA is TGTGCCAGCAGTTACTTAGACAAGCACTCCTATAATTCACCCCTCCACTTT. Translated, it gives CASSYLDKHSYNSPLHF.

The rearrangement joins TRBV5-8 to TRBJ1-1; no firm D call. The CDR3 spans 13 residues. V shed 7 bases and J shed 0 bases, with 10 bases lying between them. The germline gives CDR1 SGHTS, CDR2 YDEGEE. The CDR3 bases are TGTGCCAGCGCGGGCGACCTGAACACTGAAGCTTTCTTT. Protein product: CASAGDLNTEAFF.

The chain joins TRBV6-2 or TRBV6-3 to TRBJ1-5; tentatively, D is TRBD1 (5 bases). V was clipped by 0 bases and J by 2 bases, with 5 bases between them. Germline CDR1 MNHEY, CDR2 SVGEGT. The CDR3 totals 14 residues. The DNA for the CDR3 is TGTGCCAGCAGTTACTCGGGGCGCAATCAGCCCCAGCATTTT. As protein: CASSYSGRNQPQHF.

The chain uses TRBV7-6 and TRBJ2-7, with 7 bases matching TRBD1. CDR1 and CDR2 (germline): SGHVS, FNYEAQ. CDR3 length: 16 residues. J lost 0 bases, V lost 5 bases, and 10 bases had no gene match. CDR3 protein: CASSGGAGGSSYEQYF. The CDR3 DNA reads as TGTGCCAGCAGCGGTGGAGCAGGGGGTAGCTCCTACGAGCAGTACTTC.

This clone was counted many times. The chain joins TRBV5-8 to TRBJ2-1; D tentatively reads TRBD1 or TRBD2 (5 bases each). Germline loops: CDR1 SGHTS, CDR2 YDEGEE. The V end was cut by 0 bases, the J end by 4 bases, with 11 bases between. There are 15 residues in the CDR3. CDR3 loop: CASSLGGARYNEQFF. In nucleotides, the CDR3 is TGTGCCAGCAGCTTGGGAGGGGCCCGTTACAATGAGCAGTTCTTC.

The chain couples TRBV4-3 to TRBJ1-4; no firm D call. Germline CDR1 reads LGHNA; CDR2 reads YSLEER. The CDR3 has 15 amino acids. V was trimmed by 1 base and J by 8 bases, leaving 14 bases between them. CDR3 coding DNA: TGCGCCAGCAGCCAAGGCGTGGGTGTAGGAGAAAAACTGTTTTTT. This codes for CASSQGVGVGEKLFF.

The rearrangement links TRBV14 to TRBJ1-2, with D perhaps TRBD1 (5 bases). The CDR3 spans 14 residues. V lost 0 bases, J lost 3 bases, and 8 bases lay in between. Germline V gene lookup returns CDR1 SGHDN and CDR2 FVKESK. This CDR3 is CASSQEWGDYGYTF. In DNA form, the CDR3 reads TGTGCCAGCAGCCAAGAGTGGGGGGACTATGGCTACACCTTC. The whole variable domain, filled in from reference TRBV14 and TRBJ1-2, reads EAGVTQFPSHSVIEKGQTVTLRCDPISGHDNLYWYRRVMGKEIKFLLHFVKESKQDESGMPNNRFLAERTGGTYSTLKVQPAELEDSGVYFCASSQEWGDYGYTFGSGTRLTVV.